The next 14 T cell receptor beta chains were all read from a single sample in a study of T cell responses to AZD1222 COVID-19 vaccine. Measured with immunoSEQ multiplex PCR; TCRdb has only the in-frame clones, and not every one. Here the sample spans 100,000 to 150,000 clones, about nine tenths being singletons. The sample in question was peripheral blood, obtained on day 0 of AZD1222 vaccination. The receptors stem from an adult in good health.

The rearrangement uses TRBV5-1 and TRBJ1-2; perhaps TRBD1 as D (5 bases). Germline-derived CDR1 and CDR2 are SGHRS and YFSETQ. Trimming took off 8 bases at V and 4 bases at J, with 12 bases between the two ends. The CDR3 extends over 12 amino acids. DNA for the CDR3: TGCGCCAGTGGGACCGGAGGCTATGGCTACACCTTC. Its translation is CASGTGGYGYTF.

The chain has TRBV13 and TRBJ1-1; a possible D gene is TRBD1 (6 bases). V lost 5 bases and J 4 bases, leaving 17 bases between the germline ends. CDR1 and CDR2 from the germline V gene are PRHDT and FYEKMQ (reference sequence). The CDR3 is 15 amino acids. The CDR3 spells CASSKRQGIGTEAFF. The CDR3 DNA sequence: TGTGCCAGCAGCAAACGGCAGGGGATCGGCACTGAAGCTTTCTTT.

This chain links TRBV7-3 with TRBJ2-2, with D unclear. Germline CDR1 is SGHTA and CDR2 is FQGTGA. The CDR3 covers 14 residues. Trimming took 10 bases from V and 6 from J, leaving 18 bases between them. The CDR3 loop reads CANRIDIVAGELFF. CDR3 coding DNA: TGTGCCAATAGAATAGATATCGTCGCCGGGGAGCTGTTTTTT.

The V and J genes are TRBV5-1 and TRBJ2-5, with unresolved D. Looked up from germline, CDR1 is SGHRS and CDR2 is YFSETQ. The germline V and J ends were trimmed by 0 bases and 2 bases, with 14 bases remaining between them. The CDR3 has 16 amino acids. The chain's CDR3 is CASSLGRGRTQETQYF. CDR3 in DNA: TGCGCCAGCAGCTTGGGTCGTGGAAGAACACAAGAGACCCAGTACTTC.

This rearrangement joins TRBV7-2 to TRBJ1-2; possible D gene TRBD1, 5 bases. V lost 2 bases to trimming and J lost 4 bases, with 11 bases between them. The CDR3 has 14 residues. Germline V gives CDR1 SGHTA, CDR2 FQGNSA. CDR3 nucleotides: TGTGCCAGCAGCTTAATTAGACAGCGCTATGGCTACACCTTC. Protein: CASSLIRQRYGYTF.

The CDR3 nucleotides are TGCGCCAGCAGCTTGGGCACGGGGGGAGAGACCCAGTACTTC. This codes for CASSLGTGGETQYF. This chain connects TRBV5-1 to TRBJ2-5, with 7 bases identical to TRBD2. Germline CDR1 reads SGHRS; CDR2 reads YFSETQ. The length of the CDR3 is 14 residues. Losses at the gene ends were 0 bases for V and 4 bases for J; bases not matched to a gene: 3.

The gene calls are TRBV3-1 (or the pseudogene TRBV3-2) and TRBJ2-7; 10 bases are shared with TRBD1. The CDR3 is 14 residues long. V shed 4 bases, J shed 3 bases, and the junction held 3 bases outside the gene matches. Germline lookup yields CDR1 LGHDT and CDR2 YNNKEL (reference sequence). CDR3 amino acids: CASSRDRGLYEQYF. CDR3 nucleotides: TGTGCCAGCAGCCGGGACAGGGGTCTCTACGAGCAGTACTTC.

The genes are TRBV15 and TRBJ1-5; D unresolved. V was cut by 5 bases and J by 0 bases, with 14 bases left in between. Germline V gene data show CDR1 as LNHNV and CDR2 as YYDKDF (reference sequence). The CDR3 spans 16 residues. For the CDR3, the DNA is TGTGCCACCAGCTCCCCGGGAGAATATAGCAATCAGCCCCAGCATTTT. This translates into CATSSPGEYSNQPQHF.

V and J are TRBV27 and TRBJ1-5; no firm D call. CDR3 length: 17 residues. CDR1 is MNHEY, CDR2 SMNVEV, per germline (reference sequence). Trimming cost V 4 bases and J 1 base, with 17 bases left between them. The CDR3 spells CASSSWKAQLSNQPQHF. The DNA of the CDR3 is TGTGCCAGCAGTTCCTGGAAGGCTCAGCTGAGCAATCAGCCCCAGCATTTT.

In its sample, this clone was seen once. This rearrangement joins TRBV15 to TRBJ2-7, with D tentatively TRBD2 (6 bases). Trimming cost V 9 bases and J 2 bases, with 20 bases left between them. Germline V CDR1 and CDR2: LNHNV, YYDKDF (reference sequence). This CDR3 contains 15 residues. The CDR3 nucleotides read TGTGCCACTTCTACCAGGCGGGACGGAGCCTACGAGCAGTACTTC. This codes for CATSTRRDGAYEQYF.

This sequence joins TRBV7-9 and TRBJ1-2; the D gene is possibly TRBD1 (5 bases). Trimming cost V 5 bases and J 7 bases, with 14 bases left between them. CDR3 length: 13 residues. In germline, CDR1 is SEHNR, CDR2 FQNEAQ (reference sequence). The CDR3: CASSLMGGGGYTF. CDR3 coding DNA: TGTGCCAGCAGCCTAATGGGGGGAGGTGGCTACACCTTC.

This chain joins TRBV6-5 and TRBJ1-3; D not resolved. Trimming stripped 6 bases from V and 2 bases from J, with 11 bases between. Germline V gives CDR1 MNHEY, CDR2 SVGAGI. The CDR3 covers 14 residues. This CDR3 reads CASRMNWAGNTIYF. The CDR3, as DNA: TGTGCCAGCAGGATGAATTGGGCTGGAAACACCATATATTTT.

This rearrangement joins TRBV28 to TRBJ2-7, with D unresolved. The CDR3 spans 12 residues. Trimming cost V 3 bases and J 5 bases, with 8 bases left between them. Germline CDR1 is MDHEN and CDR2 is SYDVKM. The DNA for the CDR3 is TGTGCCAGCAGTTTGCTTAGGGACGAGCAGTACTTC. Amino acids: CASSLLRDEQYF.

CDR3 DNA: TGTGCCAGCAGTGATATGGCCGGGACAGGGAGGGAAAAACTGTTTTTT. Protein: CASSDMAGTGREKLFF. The chain carries TRBV6-1 and TRBJ1-4; 9 bases map to TRBD1. Germline-derived CDR1 and CDR2 are MNHNS and SASEGT. With V trimmed by 3 bases and J by 8 bases, 10 bases remained unmatched. The CDR3 has 16 amino acids.